These 26 T cell receptor beta chains share one sample of origin, sequenced in a study of vaccination and CD4 T cells after COVID-19. TCRdb re-called the PCR reads through MiXCR, storing one row per CDR3 protein. The sample includes 20,000 or so distinct CDR3 sequences, roughly 64% seen only once; the top ten take roughly 1.1%. Sequences were derived from CD4+ T cells from blood, sampled after SARS-CoV-2 vaccination. Receptors originate from a human donor who had recovered from COVID-19.

The rearrangement links TRBV11-2 to TRBJ2-3; D not certain. The CDR3 extends over 12 amino acids. V was trimmed by 3 bases and J by 6 bases, leaving 7 bases between them. Germline V lookup: CDR1 SGHAT, CDR2 FQNNGV. DNA of the CDR3: TGTGCCAGCAGCTTGAACATGGATACGCAGTATTTT. Translation gives CASSLNMDTQYF.

The J gene is TRBJ2-1, the V gene TRBV7-2, with 9 bases aligning to TRBD2. The V segment lost 10 bases and the J segment 2 bases; nucleotides outside the gene matches: 18. The CDR3 length is 18 residues. Germline V gives CDR1 SGHTA, CDR2 FQGNSA. As DNA, the CDR3 is TGTGCCACCAACGATAGAGGCGGGAGGGCCATCGCCTACAATGAGCAGTTCTTC. Protein product: CATNDRGGRAIAYNEQFF.

The gene calls are TRBV28 and TRBJ1-6; 11 bases fit TRBD1. The CDR3 is 15 residues long. Looked up from germline, CDR1 is MDHEN and CDR2 is SYDVKM. J was trimmed by 9 bases and V by 5 bases; bases with no gene match: 6. The CDR3 loop is CASSGTGGYGSPLHF. The CDR3 bases are TGTGCCAGCAGTGGGACAGGGGGATATGGTTCACCCCTCCACTTT.

V gene TRBV7-2 combines with J gene TRBJ2-3; D uncertain. This CDR3 spans 14 amino acids. Deletions cut 3 bases from V and 4 bases from J, with 11 bases between. Looked up from germline, CDR1 is SGHTA and CDR2 is FQGNSA. CDR3 nucleotides: TGTGCCAGCAGCTTTGCAAGTATGGCAGATACGCAGTATTTT. Its translation is CASSFASMADTQYF.

This sequence joins TRBV28 and TRBJ2-7, with D perhaps assigned TRBD1 or TRBD2 (6 bases each). The CDR3 sequence is 13 residues long. Germline CDR1 and CDR2: MDHEN and SYDVKM. The V end lost 3 bases, the J end lost 9 bases, and 15 bases lay between the germline ends. This CDR3 is CASSLAQGRGQYF. The CDR3 DNA reads as TGTGCCAGCAGTTTGGCTCAGGGGCGGGGGCAGTACTTC. The full variable domain, completed using reference TRBV28 and TRBJ2-7, is DVKVTQSSRYLVKRTGEKVFLECVQDMDHENMFWYRQDPGLGLRLIYFSYDVKMKEKGDIPEGYSVSREKKERFSLILESASTNQTSMYLCASSLAQGRGQYFGPGTRLTVT.

This chain joins TRBV19 and TRBJ2-1, with 10 bases lining up with TRBD2. This CDR3 contains 16 residues. Germline V lookup: CDR1 LNHDA, CDR2 SQIVND (reference sequence). V shed 5 bases and J 0 bases; nucleotides not matched to a gene: 4. CDR3 amino acids: CASSVRLAGSYNEQFF. The CDR3 DNA follows: TGTGCCAGTAGTGTTCGACTAGCGGGCTCCTACAATGAGCAGTTCTTC. The variable domain in full, with the rest retrieved from reference TRBV19 and TRBJ2-1, is DGGITQSPKYLFRKEGQNVTLSCEQNLNHDAMYWYRQDPGQGLRLIYYSQIVNDFQKGDIAEGYSVSREKKESFPLTVTSAQKNPTAFYLCASSVRLAGSYNEQFFGPGTRLTVL.

This clonotype was picked up a small number of times. The chain joins TRBV27 to TRBJ1-6; the match to TRBD1 covers 7 bases. The germline gives CDR1 MNHEY, CDR2 SMNVEV (reference sequence). This CDR3 region has 13 residues. The ends lost 7 bases at V and 4 bases at J; junction bases unmatched: 1. In nucleotides, the CDR3 is TGTGCCAGCAAGGGACAGTATAATTCACCCCTCCACTTT. Translated, it gives CASKGQYNSPLHF.

The CDR3 is CASSLFRASGEQYF. The CDR3 nucleotides read TGTGCCAGCAGCTTATTCCGGGCCTCCGGCGAGCAGTACTTC. This chain links TRBV11-2 with TRBJ2-7; D is undetermined. V lost 2 bases and J lost 6, with 14 bases in between. This CDR3 is built from 14 residues. CDR1 and CDR2 (germline): SGHAT, FQNNGV.

This chain connects TRBV25-1 to TRBJ1-6, with D possibly being TRBD1 (6 bases). The germline V gene encodes CDR1 MGHDK and CDR2 SYGVNS. Deletions cut 4 bases from V and 9 bases from J, with 16 bases between. The CDR3 totals 15 residues. The CDR3 is CASSVPGGASSPLHF. CDR3 nucleotides: TGTGCCAGCAGTGTGCCCGGGGGGGCAAGTTCACCCCTCCACTTT.

As for this clonotype: One junction end disagrees with the germline gene, perhaps due to a read error. V usage is TRBV29-1 and J usage is TRBJ1-5; TRBD1 might be the D (5 bases). The germline V gene encodes CDR1 SQVTM and CDR2 ANQGSEA. This CDR3 contains 13 residues. The CDR3, as DNA: TGCAGCGTCGAAGGGGACAGCAATCAGCCCCAGCATTTT. Translating gives CSVEGDSNQPQHF. The whole variable domain, remainder taken from reference TRBV29-1 and TRBJ1-5, is SAVISQKPSRDICQRGTSLTIQCQVDSQVTMMFWYRQQPGQSLTLIATANQGSEATYESGFVIDKFPISRPNLTFSTLTVSNMSPEDSSIYLCSVEGDSNQPQHFGDGTRLSIL.

This clonotype has only a few counts. The V call is TRBV27, the J call TRBJ1-5; 8 bases are shared with TRBD1. The CDR3 totals 15 residues. CDR1 and CDR2 from the germline V gene are MNHEY and SMNVEV (reference sequence). The junction had 10 bases not matched to a gene; V was cut back by 6 bases and J by 6 bases. In nucleotides, the CDR3 is TGTGCCAGCAGGCGATCCGGACAGGGAACTCAGCCCCAGCATTTT. It encodes CASRRSGQGTQPQHF.

The V call is TRBV28, the J call TRBJ2-7; D is perhaps TRBD2 (6 bases). Between the trimmed V and J ends, which lost 4 bases and 2 bases, there was a span of 15 bases. Germline CDR1 reads MDHEN; CDR2 reads SYDVKM. The CDR3 loop spans 15 amino acids. CDR3 DNA sequence: TGTGCCAGCAGTTCGCGGGGTCGGCCCCCCTACGAGCAGTACTTC. This encodes CASSSRGRPPYEQYF.

The chain employs TRBV20-1 and TRBJ1-5; TRBD1 agrees at 10 bases. V shed 7 bases, J shed 4 bases, and the junction held 4 bases outside the gene matches. The CDR3 covers 13 residues. Germline lookup yields CDR1 DFQATT and CDR2 SNEGSKA (reference sequence). This chain's CDR3 is CSGTGGVNQPQHF. The CDR3, as DNA: TGCAGTGGGACAGGGGGGGTGAATCAGCCCCAGCATTTT.

A few counts support this clonotype. V is TRBV20-1 and J is TRBJ2-7; 11 bases are shared with TRBD1. Germline assignment: CDR1 DFQATT and CDR2 SNEGSKA (reference sequence). This CDR3 region has 14 residues. The V gene end was trimmed by 4 bases and the J gene end by 5 bases; junction bases not matched to a gene: 7. The CDR3 is CSAIGTGGSHEQYF. DNA for the CDR3: TGCAGTGCTATCGGGACAGGGGGTAGCCACGAGCAGTACTTC.

This chain uses TRBV20-1 with TRBJ2-7, with 11 bases lining up with TRBD2. The CDR3 sequence is 14 residues long. Germline assignment: CDR1 DFQATT and CDR2 SNEGSKA (reference sequence). The V gene end was trimmed by 6 bases and the J gene end by 3 bases; junction bases not matched to a gene: 7. The CDR3 nucleotides read TGCAGTGCCGAGACTAGCGGGATTCTCTACGAGCAGTACTTC. Its translation: CSAETSGILYEQYF.

V is TRBV7-2 and J is TRBJ2-1, with 9 bases that match TRBD1. Trimming at V came to 4 bases and at J to 6 bases, leaving 4 bases not matched to a gene. The germline gives CDR1 SGHTA, CDR2 FQGNSA. This CDR3 has 14 amino acids. CDR3 in DNA: TGTGCCAGCAGCTCTAGGACAGGGGTCAATGAGCAGTTCTTC. Amino acid sequence: CASSSRTGVNEQFF.

This clonotype occurred once. The rearrangement uses TRBV12-3 or TRBV12-4 and TRBJ2-3; no clear D. Trimming took off 5 bases at V and 4 bases at J, with 10 bases between the two ends. The CDR3 is made up of 13 amino acids. CDR3: CASSPKPPDTQYF. The CDR3 bases are TGTGCCAGCAGTCCTAAACCACCAGATACGCAGTATTTT.

The V call is TRBV10-3, the J call TRBJ2-7; D remains unclear. Per the germline V gene, CDR1 is ENHRY and CDR2 is SYGVKD. This CDR3 is built from 12 residues. V lost 2 bases, J lost 7 bases, and 9 bases lay in between. CDR3 amino acids: CAISEEYSEQYF. In DNA form, the CDR3 reads TGTGCCATCAGTGAGGAGTACTCGGAGCAGTACTTC.

This clonotype has just a few counts. J is TRBJ1-6 and V is TRBV7-2; the D is unclear. V dropped 6 bases and J dropped 14 bases, with 14 bases sitting between them. CDR1 is SGHTA and CDR2 is FQGNSA in the germline V gene. The CDR3 is made up of 12 amino acids. As DNA, the CDR3 is TGTGCCAGCAGGCCCCCGGGCGGCACCCTCCACTTT. This encodes CASRPPGGTLHF.

The rearrangement uses TRBV6-1 and TRBJ1-4, with 7 bases matching TRBD1. V trimming: 6 bases; J trimming: 10 bases; junction bases outside the gene matches: 11. CDR1 is MNHNS, CDR2 SASEGT, per germline. This CDR3 is 14 amino acids long. The CDR3 coding sequence is TGTGCCAGCAGACCTCCCGGGACAGTGGGAAAACTGTTTTTT. Its protein product is CASRPPGTVGKLFF.

The chain recombines TRBV20-1 with TRBJ1-5; TRBD1 might be the D (5 bases). CDR3 length equals 17 residues. Trimming removed 5 bases at V and 0 bases at J, with 20 bases between. Germline V CDR1 and CDR2: DFQATT, SNEGSKA (reference sequence). CDR3 amino acids: CSAWGGGFASSNQPQHF. DNA for the CDR3: TGCAGTGCTTGGGGGGGGGGATTCGCTTCTAGCAATCAGCCCCAGCATTTT.

This chain links TRBV30 with TRBJ1-1; D is undetermined. Trimming left V 4 bases short and J 11 bases short, with 14 bases between. The CDR3 is 11 residues long. Germline V gives CDR1 GTSNPN, CDR2 SVGIG (reference sequence). The CDR3 DNA follows: TGTGCCTGGACCCACAGCTTTGCGGCTTTCTTT. Protein sequence: CAWTHSFAAFF. Combining the CDR3 with reference TRBV30 and TRBJ1-1 gives the whole variable domain SQTIHQWPATLVQPVGSPLSLECTVEGTSNPNLYWYRQAAGRGLQLLFYSVGIGQISSEVPQNLSASRPQDRQFILSSKKLLLSDSGFYLCAWTHSFAAFFGQGTRLTVV.

V usage is TRBV19 and J usage is TRBJ2-1; 14 bases line up with TRBD2. Germline values: CDR1 LNHDA, CDR2 SQIVND (reference sequence). CDR3 length: 18 amino acids. V was pared by 0 bases and J by 10 bases, with 11 bases of the junction left unmatched. The CDR3 reads CASSIDPPTSGRAHEQFF. The CDR3 region has the DNA TGTGCCAGTAGTATAGATCCCCCGACTAGCGGGAGGGCTCACGAGCAGTTCTTC.

A few counts support this clonotype. The chain links TRBV7-9 to TRBJ2-5; D perhaps matches TRBD2 (6 bases). V dropped 0 bases and J dropped 4 bases, with 9 bases sitting between them. The CDR3 is 14 amino acids. Germline CDR1 and CDR2: SEHNR and FQNEAQ (reference sequence). As DNA, the CDR3 is TGTGCCAGCAGCTTAGCGGTGGGAGGAGAGACCCAGTACTTC. Protein: CASSLAVGGETQYF.

This clonotype was observed a handful of times. This chain links TRBV20-1 with TRBJ2-2; D is possibly TRBD1 (6 bases). Germline CDR1 reads DFQATT; CDR2 reads SNEGSKA (reference sequence). V was shortened by 7 bases and J by 7 bases, with 16 bases between the two germline ends. The CDR3 has 13 amino acids. CDR3 sequence reads: CSVGARIGGELFF. CDR3 nucleotide sequence: TGCAGTGTGGGGGCGCGAATCGGCGGGGAGCTGTTTTTT.

The chain is built from TRBV28 and TRBJ2-7; the match to TRBD1 covers 11 bases. The CDR3 extends over 15 amino acids. The V gene end was trimmed by 5 bases and the J gene end by 12 bases; junction bases not matched to a gene: 15. The germline gives CDR1 MDHEN, CDR2 SYDVKM. CDR3 bases: TGTGCCAGCAGTCTCCTGGACAGGGGGCCTTCGGAAAGGTACTTC. Its translation: CASSLLDRGPSERYF.